These 31 T cell receptor beta chains came from one sample sequenced in a study of T cell responses to AZD1222 COVID-19 vaccine. The repertoire was sequenced with immunoSEQ multiplex PCR; TCRdb's copy has only in-frame clones and lacks some. The repertoire holds some 150,000 clones, with approximately 78% as singletons. The sample consisted of peripheral blood, taken on day 0 of MenACWY control vaccination. All receptors derive from an adult in good health.

This clone was detected only once. The chain joins TRBV4-1 to TRBJ1-4, with TRBD1 as a possible D gene (6 bases). The CDR3 runs to 13 residues. V lost 4 bases, J lost 6 bases, and 9 bases lay in between. Germline V lookup: CDR1 MGHRA, CDR2 YSYEKL. CDR3 protein: CASSRNRDEKLFF. The CDR3 DNA sequence: TGCGCCAGCAGCCGGAACAGGGATGAAAAACTGTTTTTT.

This rearrangement joins TRBV7-2 to TRBJ2-1; 14 nucleotides match TRBD2. The CDR3 has 16 residues. Germline V gene data show CDR1 as SGHTA and CDR2 as FQGNSA. Trimming at V came to 4 bases and at J to 4 bases, leaving 3 bases not matched to a gene. As DNA, the CDR3 is TGTGCCAGCAGCTCAGGGACTAGCGGGGGTTACAATGAGCAGTTCTTC. Protein product: CASSSGTSGGYNEQFF.

The chain recombines TRBV9 with TRBJ1-4, with D tentatively TRBD1 (5 bases). Trimming shortened V by 4 bases and J by 1 base, and 14 bases separated the two germline ends. The CDR3 is 16 residues long. CDR1 and CDR2 from the germline V gene are SGDLS and YYNGEE. DNA of the CDR3: TGTGCCAGCAGCAGAACCCAAGGACAAACTAATGAAAAACTGTTTTTT. Its translation: CASSRTQGQTNEKLFF.

This chain uses TRBV6-5 with TRBJ2-7, with 8 bases matching TRBD2. CDR1 is MNHEY and CDR2 is SVGAGI in the germline V gene. V trimming: 8 bases; J trimming: 0 bases; junction bases outside the gene matches: 3. This CDR3 has 13 residues. In DNA form, the CDR3 reads TGTGCCAGCTCGGGGGGGCACTCCTACGAGCAGTACTTC. Protein product: CASSGGHSYEQYF.

This clone was seen just once. V gene TRBV5-8 combines with J gene TRBJ2-7; no firm D call. This CDR3 spans 13 amino acids. Germline values: CDR1 SGHTS, CDR2 YDEGEE. The ends were cut back, 0 bases at V and 1 base at J, with 5 bases in the middle. The CDR3 here is CASSLVGSYEQYV. The DNA for the CDR3 is TGTGCCAGCAGCTTGGTTGGATCCTACGAGCAGTACGTC.

This chain links TRBV29-1 with TRBJ1-1, with D tentatively TRBD1 (5 bases). Germline V gives CDR1 SQVTM, CDR2 ANQGSEA. Trimming cost V 5 bases and J 0 bases, with 13 bases left between them. This CDR3 region has 14 residues. CDR3 sequence (DNA): TGCAGCGTTTTAGGGGCTACGATGAACACTGAAGCTTTCTTT. It translates to CSVLGATMNTEAFF.

The gene calls are TRBV5-1 and TRBJ2-5; D is uncertain. CDR1 and CDR2 from the germline V gene are SGHRS and YFSETQ. The CDR3 has 14 residues. The V end was cut by 0 bases, the J end by 5 bases, with 11 bases between. The CDR3 here is CASSLAAGSETQYF. In DNA form, the CDR3 reads TGCGCCAGCAGCTTGGCCGCCGGTTCGGAGACCCAGTACTTC.

The rearrangement joins TRBV11-2 to TRBJ2-2, with D hard to call. Germline V gives CDR1 SGHAT, CDR2 FQNNGV. The CDR3 is made up of 14 amino acids. Trimming cost V 0 bases and J 6 bases, with 8 bases left between them. CDR3 in DNA: TGTGCCAGCAGCTTAGATCGGCTGGCCGGGGAGCTGTTTTTT. Amino acid sequence: CASSLDRLAGELFF.

A single count supports this clone. The chain recombines TRBV3-1 (or the pseudogene TRBV3-2) with TRBJ1-6; tentatively, D is TRBD1 (6 bases). The CDR3 loop spans 15 amino acids. CDR1 is LGHDT, CDR2 YNNKEL, per germline (reference sequence). V lost 0 bases, J lost 9 bases, and 12 bases lay in between. In DNA, the CDR3 is TGTGCCAGCAGCCAAGACTACAGGGAAGGTTCACCCCTCCACTTT. This codes for CASSQDYREGSPLHF.

This clone was found a few times. The rearrangement joins TRBV7-8 to TRBJ2-5, with 10 bases aligning to TRBD2. V lost 5 bases, J lost 6 bases, and 6 bases stayed unmatched. From germline, CDR1 is SGHVS and CDR2 FQNEAQ. The CDR3 extends over 14 amino acids. The CDR3 DNA sequence: TGTGCCAGCAGCCAAACTAGCGGGGAAAAGACCCAGTACTTC. Encoded protein: CASSQTSGEKTQYF.

V gene TRBV5-1 combines with J gene TRBJ1-2; the D gene is possibly TRBD1 (5 bases). The CDR3 has 18 amino acids. V was pared by 4 bases and J by 3 bases, with 25 bases between. Looked up from germline, CDR1 is SGHRS and CDR2 is YFSETQ. CDR3 sequence: CASSPAPVEGTVDYGYTF. DNA of the CDR3: TGCGCCAGCAGCCCGGCCCCGGTGGAGGGGACGGTTGACTATGGCTACACCTTC.

CDR3 in DNA: TGTGCCAGCAGCGTAGTAGGGGGCATCACAGATACGCAGTATTTT. Protein sequence: CASSVVGGITDTQYF. The chain recombines TRBV9 with TRBJ2-3; TRBD1 agrees at 7 bases. The ends lost 0 bases at V and 2 bases at J; junction bases unmatched: 3. Germline V gives CDR1 SGDLS, CDR2 YYNGEE. CDR3 length: 15 amino acids.

The chain has TRBV5-1 and TRBJ1-6; D perhaps matches TRBD1 (5 bases). Trimming shortened V by 2 bases and J by 7 bases, and 10 bases separated the two germline ends. The CDR3 sequence is 14 residues long. Germline assignment: CDR1 SGHRS and CDR2 YFSETQ. This CDR3 is CASSFRTMNSPLHF. The DNA of the CDR3 is TGCGCCAGCAGCTTTAGGACAATGAATTCACCCCTCCACTTT.

The J gene is TRBJ1-3, the V gene TRBV19; D unresolved. Germline V gene data show CDR1 as LNHDA and CDR2 as SQIVND (reference sequence). The germline V and J ends were trimmed by 1 base and 0 bases, with 13 bases remaining between them. This CDR3 is built from 17 residues. The CDR3 nucleotides are TGTGCCAGTAGTATAGGGGCAGGAGTCATCTCTGGAAACACCATATATTTT. Amino acids: CASSIGAGVISGNTIYF.

This clone appeared a few times. The V gene is TRBV6-5, the J gene TRBJ1-2, with 8 bases lining up with TRBD1. Germline assignment: CDR1 MNHEY and CDR2 SVGAGI. Trimming at V came to 4 bases and at J to 2 bases, leaving 3 bases not matched to a gene. This CDR3 has 14 amino acids. CDR3 sequence: CASSFGDRNYGYTF. The DNA of the CDR3 is TGTGCCAGCAGTTTCGGGGACAGGAACTATGGCTACACCTTC.

This chain connects TRBV3-1 (or the pseudogene TRBV3-2) to TRBJ2-1; TRBD2 is a possible D gene (6 bases). V gave up 4 bases and J gave up 3 bases, with 7 bases separating them. Per the germline V gene, CDR1 is LGHDT and CDR2 is YNNKEL (reference sequence). This CDR3 has 13 residues. CDR3 residues: CASSPDYYNEQFF. CDR3 in DNA: TGTGCCAGCAGCCCGGACTACTACAATGAGCAGTTCTTC.

The table lists this clone with a few counts. The chain carries TRBV5-6 and TRBJ2-3; D possibly corresponds to TRBD2 (7 bases). This CDR3 spans 17 amino acids. Germline V CDR1 and CDR2: SGHDT, YYEEEE. Trimming shortened V by 5 bases and J by 0 bases, and 19 bases separated the two germline ends. CDR3 region: CASRFHRGATSTDTQYF. DNA of the CDR3: TGTGCCAGCAGGTTTCATCGGGGGGCCACTAGCACAGATACGCAGTATTTT.

This clone occurred once. The gene calls are TRBV19 and TRBJ2-2; 9 nucleotides agree with TRBD1. This CDR3 region has 15 residues. Trimming removed 4 bases from V and 3 bases from J; junction bases left unmatched: 3. Germline V lookup: CDR1 LNHDA, CDR2 SQIVND (reference sequence). The CDR3 DNA follows: TGTGCCAGTAGTAACACAGGGGGCCACACCGGGGAGCTGTTTTTT. Its protein product is CASSNTGGHTGELFF.

J is TRBJ2-5 and V is TRBV4-1, with 9 bases matching TRBD2. The CDR3 covers 18 residues. The V and J ends lost 1 base and 6 bases, in that order; junction bases with no gene match: 15. CDR1 and CDR2 from the germline V gene are MGHRA and YSYEKL. The DNA of the CDR3 is TGCGCCAGCAGCCAAGGCGGGTTAGCGGCTAGCGGGGCCCAGACCCAGTACTTC. Its protein is CASSQGGLAASGAQTQYF.

The V and J genes are TRBV30 and TRBJ2-1, with 11 bases identical to TRBD1. The CDR3 totals 14 residues. J gave up 8 bases and V 2 bases, and 5 bases lay outside the gene matches. Germline CDR1 is GTSNPN and CDR2 is SVGIG (reference sequence). In DNA, the CDR3 is TGTGCCTGGAGTAGGACAGGGGGCGGGGATGAGCAGTTCTTC. Its protein product is CAWSRTGGGDEQFF.

CDR3 loop: CASSGRSSNQPQHF. CDR3 DNA sequence: TGTGCCAGCAGCGGGAGGAGTAGCAATCAGCCCCAGCATTTT. The gene calls are TRBV5-6 and TRBJ1-5, with D unclear. Per germline, CDR1 SGHDT and CDR2 YYEEEE. This CDR3 spans 14 amino acids. Trimming took off 4 bases at V and 0 bases at J, with 8 bases between the two ends.

The chain joins TRBV14 to TRBJ1-2, with 10 bases that match TRBD1. The CDR3 consists of 16 residues. The V gene's germline CDR1 is SGHDN and CDR2 FVKESK. With 4 bases clipped from V and 7 bases from J, the junction kept 12 bases outside the gene matches. Here the CDR3 DNA reads TGTGCCAGCAGCCTATCGGGACAGGGGATTCAAGGTGGCTACACCTTC. This gives the protein CASSLSGQGIQGGYTF.

The chain combines TRBV20-1 with TRBJ1-2; D call uncertain. This CDR3 has 11 residues. Trimming removed 6 bases from V and 8 bases from J, with 13 bases in between. Germline V CDR1 and CDR2: DFQATT, SNEGSKA (reference sequence). CDR3 nucleotide sequence: TGCAGTGCGAAGGAGGCGGGGGGCTACACCTTC. It is translated as CSAKEAGGYTF.

The V and J genes are TRBV3-1 (or the pseudogene TRBV3-2) and TRBJ2-1; 9 nucleotides line up with TRBD2. V lost 4 bases to trimming and J lost 7 bases; unmatched junction nucleotides: 5. CDR3 length: 14 residues. Germline assignment: CDR1 LGHDT and CDR2 YNNKEL (reference sequence). CDR3 sequence reads: CASSLAGEVNEQFF. In nucleotides, the CDR3 is TGTGCCAGCAGCCTAGCGGGGGAGGTAAATGAGCAGTTCTTC.

This sequence joins TRBV5-5 and TRBJ1-6; D is uncertain. V lost 4 bases to trimming and J lost 11 bases, with 19 bases between them. Germline CDR1 SGHKS, CDR2 YYEKEE (reference sequence). The CDR3 runs to 15 residues. CDR3 bases: TGTGCCAGCAGCCAAGAAATTGGGGAGATGGCACCCCTCCACTTT. This gives the protein CASSQEIGEMAPLHF.

The rearrangement uses TRBV2 and TRBJ1-2, with TRBD1 matching over 7 bases. The CDR3 sequence is 13 residues long. The germline gives CDR1 SNHLY, CDR2 FYNNEI. The junction had 3 bases not matched to a gene; V was cut back by 4 bases and J by 4 bases. This CDR3 is CASSGQGIYGYTF. In nucleotides, the CDR3 is TGTGCCAGCAGTGGACAGGGTATCTATGGCTACACCTTC.

V usage is TRBV11-3 and J usage is TRBJ2-1; D is unresolved. This CDR3 is 14 amino acids long. The germline gives CDR1 SGHNT, CDR2 YENEEA. Trimming pared 5 bases from V and 4 bases from J, leaving 12 bases between. CDR3 protein: CASSQDDTYNEQFF. CDR3 nucleotides: TGTGCCAGCAGCCAGGACGACACTTACAATGAGCAGTTCTTC.

V and J are TRBV4-1 and TRBJ2-1, with D hard to call. The length of the CDR3 is 16 residues. CDR1 and CDR2 from the germline V gene are MGHRA and YSYEKL. V was shortened by 1 base and J by 0 bases, with 10 bases between the two germline ends. CDR3: CASSQVDLFSYNEQFF. CDR3 nucleotides: TGCGCCAGCAGCCAAGTAGACTTATTCTCCTACAATGAGCAGTTCTTC.

V gene TRBV29-1 combines with J gene TRBJ1-4; TRBD1 matches 7 bases. V gave up 6 bases and J gave up 3 bases; unmatched junction bases: 4. CDR1 SQVTM and CDR2 ANQGSEA come from the germline V gene. The CDR3 spans 13 residues. CDR3 residues: CSVPGQPNEKLFF. The CDR3 bases are TGCAGCGTACCGGGACAGCCTAATGAAAAACTGTTTTTT.

The chain uses TRBV4-1 and TRBJ2-2; weak D call: TRBD2 (6 bases). The CDR3 length is 16 residues. The ends were cut back, 0 bases at V and 6 bases at J, with 14 bases in the middle. The germline CDR1 and CDR2 sequences are MGHRA and YSYEKL. CDR3 in amino acids: CASSQEGRGRPGELFF. The CDR3 DNA follows: TGCGCCAGCAGCCAAGAAGGGCGGGGCCGGCCCGGGGAGCTGTTTTTT.

This clone was detected only a few times. CDR3: CASSEGGNYGYTF. In nucleotides, the CDR3 is TGTGCCAGTTCGGAAGGGGGGAACTATGGCTACACCTTC. The chain employs TRBV19 and TRBJ1-2; the D gene is possibly TRBD1 (6 bases). V was trimmed by 8 bases and J by 2 bases, leaving 12 bases between them. Germline CDR1 LNHDA, CDR2 SQIVND (reference sequence). This CDR3 spans 13 amino acids.